The rows below give T cell receptor beta chains drawn from one sample of a study of T-cell reconstitution after alpha-beta-depleted transplantation in children. MiXCR, run by TCRdb on the PCR reads, gives a single entry per CDR3 protein. The sample shows roughly 300,000 distinct CDR3 sequences, around 9.6% of them seen only once. Sequencing used PBMCs from the stem cell graft donor, obtained from the stem cell graft. All receptors derive from a human donor who donated a stem cell graft to a child with SCID. The CDR3 runs from the conserved cysteine through the conserved F or W. A D gene is named only where the DNA matches it firmly. The size entry is marked missing in some rows and otherwise reads once, few, many or a size class.

CDR3aa | CDR3nt | abundance | j_gene | d_gene | v_gene
CASSLGVVGEKLFF | TGTGCCAGCAGTTTGGGGGTTGTTGGAGAAAAACTGTTTTTT | . | TRBJ1-4 | . | TRBV12-3/TRBV12-4
CASSKQRGDNEQFF | TGTGCCAGCAGCAAACAGCGGGGGGACAATGAGCAGTTCTTC | many | TRBJ2-1 | TRBD2 | TRBV5-4
CASSRRTTDTQYF | TGTGCCAGCAGCCGTCGTACCACAGATACGCAGTATTTT | . | TRBJ2-3 | . | TRBV7-2
CSARGGGSQETQYF | TGCAGTGCTAGAGGGGGGGGCAGTCAAGAGACCCAGTACTTC | . | TRBJ2-5 | . | TRBV20-1
CAISESENYGYTF | TGTGCCATCAGTGAGTCAGAGAACTATGGCTACACCTTC | many | TRBJ1-2 | . | TRBV10-3
CASSSWDRGRYEQYF | TGTGCCAGCAGTTCATGGGACAGGGGGCGTTACGAGCAGTACTTC | few | TRBJ2-7 | TRBD1 | TRBV27
CASIRGSNQPQHF | TGTGCCAGCATCCGGGGCAGCAATCAGCCCCAGCATTTT | . | TRBJ1-5 | . | TRBV12-3/TRBV12-4
CASSLPGLETKYF | TGCGCCAGCAGCTTGCCAGGCCTTGAGACCAAGTACTTC | . | TRBJ2-5 | . | TRBV5-1
CASSWEGQGRGYTF | TGCGCCAGCAGCTGGGAAGGACAGGGTCGTGGCTACACCTTC | . | TRBJ1-2 | TRBD1 | TRBV5-1
CASRYAPGSDRDSPLHF | TGTGCCAGCAGATACGCCCCGGGGTCCGACAGAGATTCACCCCTCCACTTT | many | TRBJ1-6 | . | TRBV7-2
CASSLFPGSGEQFF | TGCGCCAGCAGCTTATTCCCAGGGAGCGGTGAGCAGTTCTTC | few | TRBJ2-1 | . | TRBV5-1
CASFHRGEGYTF | TGTGCCAGCTTTCACAGGGGTGAGGGCTACACCTTC | . | TRBJ1-2 | TRBD1 | TRBV9
CASSQGQGRTEAFF | TGCGCCAGCAGCCAAGGACAGGGTAGAACTGAAGCTTTCTTT | many | TRBJ1-1 | TRBD1 | TRBV4-1
CASSYGLASDTQYF | TGCGCCAGCAGCTACGGACTAGCGTCAGATACGCAGTATTTT | few | TRBJ2-3 | TRBD2 | TRBV5-1
CASSVAALRDGNTIYF | TGTGCCAGCAGCGTAGCAGCGTTGAGAGACGGGAACACCATATATTTT | few | TRBJ1-3 | . | TRBV9
CASSYRDSNTEAFF | TGCGCCAGCAGCTACCGGGACAGCAACACTGAAGCTTTCTTT | many | TRBJ1-1 | TRBD1 | TRBV5-1
CASSFYRAWDEQYF | TGTGCCAGCAGTTTCTACAGGGCCTGGGACGAGCAGTACTTC | . | TRBJ2-7 | . | TRBV6-5
CASRGGGKVNEQFF | TGTGCCAGCAGAGGCGGGGGCAAGGTCAATGAGCAGTTCTTC | few | TRBJ2-1 | . | TRBV12-3/TRBV12-4
CASSLAGEAFF | TGTGCCAGCAGTTTAGCCGGGGAAGCTTTCTTT | many | TRBJ1-1 | . | TRBV5-1
CASSLSRGLEAFF | TGTGCCAGCAGTTTAAGCAGGGGTTTAGAAGCTTTCTTT | many | TRBJ1-1 | . | TRBV12-3/TRBV12-4
CASSELAEQYF | TGCGCCAGCAGTGAGCTGGCCGAGCAGTACTTC | few | TRBJ2-7 | . | TRBV10-2
CASSYLDTGELFF | TGTGCCAGCAGTTACCTAGACACCGGGGAGCTGTTTTTT | few | TRBJ2-2 | . | TRBV6-2/TRBV6-3